This T cell receptor beta chain was recorded in a study of early T cells in non-severe SARS-CoV-2 infection. Study in general: Sequenced material consisted of bulk RNA (from unsorted whole blood), and chains were unpaired.

Regarding the study as a whole: VDJdb matching favored anti-spike CD8 responses, missing private and CD4 specificities.

In the case of this clonotype: As yet, its antigen is unknown.

V lost 5 bases to trimming and J lost 1 base, with 7 bases between them. CDR3 size: 13 residues. The V gene's germline CDR1 is MNHNY and CDR2 SVGAGI (reference sequence). Unique molecular identifiers tagged individual cDNA molecules. TCRdb recomputed calls from the 5' RACE reads with MiXCR, one row per CDR3 protein. The sample lists tens of thousands of distinct CDR3 sequences, approximately 14% occurring once. The TCR comes from an adult who was a healthcare worker with PCR-confirmed SARS-CoV-2 infection or an uninfected control (not recorded which). The sequencing input was whole blood. This rearrangement joins TRBV6-6 to TRBJ2-3; weak D call: TRBD1 (5 bases). DNA for the CDR3: TGTGCCAGCAGTAACAGGCGCACAGATACGCAGTATTTT. As protein: CASSNRRTDTQYF.